These T cell receptor beta chains were read from a single sample in a study of cytomegalovirus exposure and HLA in healthy donors. Using immunoSEQ multiplex PCR, the repertoire was profiled, and TCRdb retains in-frame clones only, with some absent. This sample has approximately 170,000 clones, with almost 80% found just once. Sequenced sample: PBMCs. These receptors were obtained from a woman aged 18-29 years in good health and CMV-seronegative. The conserved cysteine and the conserved F or W are not part of the CDR3 here. The D gene is left open where the match is weak. The size field is filled for only some rows; it gives once, few, many or a size class.

>TRBV4-2|TRBD2|.
ASSQASGRADTQY
>TRBV28|.|once
ASSFSGNQPQH
>TRBV13|TRBD1|.
ASSFSPGQGAFAEAF
>TRBV11-2|TRBD2|.
ASSLAPTSGVANEQF
>TRBV7-8|TRBD2|.
ASSSTWTSSQSRSYEQY
>TRBV19|.|once
ASSTGNEQF
>TRBV6-1|.|few
AIRAQSGANVLT
>TRBV11-2|.|.
ASSVTRGAGTGELF
>TRBV18|.|.
ASSPEVSQPQH
>TRBV29-1|.|.
SVAGELFDGYT
>TRBV6-4|TRBD2|few
ASSDHGTSDYNEQF
>TRBV11-2|TRBD1|.
ASSLLQGGEKLF
>TRBV5-1|.|.
ASSWTQETQY
>TRBV5-1|.|.
ASSLNGNTGELF
>TRBV5-8|TRBD1|.
ASSLAGTGWNQPQH
>TRBV4-1|TRBD2|.
ASSPRDSGTTGELF
>TRBV28|TRBD1|.
ASSLADRDPAYGYT
>TRBV19|.|.
ASISLRSPGRNTEAS
>TRBV19|.|.
ASSISGEYGNTQY
>TRBV5-6|TRBD1|.
ASSFGTGVEKLF
>TRBV29-1|.|.
SVSAANYNEQF
>TRBV5-1|.|.
ASSLASEQY
>TRBV2|.|.
ASRRENTDTQY
>TRBV28|TRBD1|.
ASSIGQGAYGANVLT
>TRBV7-2|TRBD2|.
ASSFSGGETQY
>TRBV18|.|.
ASSSRGGEGDTEAF
>TRBV10-3|TRBD2|.
AISESIRDSSGGATDTQY
>TRBV28|TRBD1|.
ASSPGTVDTEAF
>TRBV4-3|TRBD2|.
ASSHSGGNNEQF
>TRBV6-1|.|.
ASSENYFSYNEQF
>TRBV4-1|TRBD1|.
ASSPGQGNQETQY
>TRBV14|TRBD2|.
ASSQGGGGAYEQY
>TRBV29-1|.|.
SVEVFGAPNSYNEQF
>TRBV5-1|.|.
ASSQQESSYNSPLH
>TRBV28|TRBD1|.
ATITTGGGGYT
>TRBV15|.|.
ATGAPPETQY
>TRBV5-4|TRBD1|.
ASSLGQGANYGYT
>TRBV19|TRBD2|.
ASSVLAGGNEQF